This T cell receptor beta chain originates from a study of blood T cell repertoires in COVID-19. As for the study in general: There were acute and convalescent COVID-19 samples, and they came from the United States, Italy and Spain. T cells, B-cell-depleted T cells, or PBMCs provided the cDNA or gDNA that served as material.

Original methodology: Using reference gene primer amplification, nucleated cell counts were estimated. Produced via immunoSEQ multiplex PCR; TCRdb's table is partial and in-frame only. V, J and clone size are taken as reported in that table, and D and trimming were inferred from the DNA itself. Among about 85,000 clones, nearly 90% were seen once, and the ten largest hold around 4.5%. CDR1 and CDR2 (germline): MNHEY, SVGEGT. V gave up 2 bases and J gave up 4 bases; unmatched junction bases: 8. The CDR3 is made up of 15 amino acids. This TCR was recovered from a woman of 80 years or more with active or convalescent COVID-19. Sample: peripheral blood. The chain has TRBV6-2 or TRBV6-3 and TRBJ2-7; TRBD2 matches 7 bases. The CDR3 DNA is TGTGCCAGCAGTTACGGGCCGCCTAGCGGTTACGAGCAGTACTTC. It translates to CASSYGPPSGYEQYF.